Below, 21 T cell receptor beta chains from the same sample are listed, as sequenced in a study of OX40 agonist ivuxolimab in advanced cancers. Libraries were prepared by immunoSEQ multiplex PCR; TCRdb keeps only in-frame clonotypes and omits some of them. The profile shows tens of thousands of clones, approximately 94% of them singletons. The source was CD4+ or CD8+ T cells sorted from blood, collected in a trial of the OX40 agonist ivuxolimab. The receptors stem from an adult with an advanced solid tumor such as melanoma, head and neck, liver or kidney cancer.

The V and J genes are TRBV2 and TRBJ1-2; D possibly corresponds to TRBD1 (5 bases). Germline loops: CDR1 SNHLY, CDR2 FYNNEI. CDR3 size: 15 residues. The V end was cut by 5 bases, the J end by 3 bases, with 16 bases between. CDR3: CASSSGQLSYYGYTF. CDR3 nucleotides: TGTGCCAGCAGTTCAGGGCAGCTGTCCTACTATGGCTACACCTTC.

The V and J genes are TRBV19 and TRBJ2-7; the D call may be TRBD1 or TRBD2 (5 bases each). V was pared by 10 bases and J by 3 bases, with 16 bases between. This CDR3 comprises 13 residues. CDR1 is LNHDA and CDR2 is SQIVND in the germline V gene (reference sequence). The CDR3 nucleotides read TGTGCCAACCGGGACCGACGAGACTACGAGCAGTACTTC. Amino acid sequence: CANRDRRDYEQYF.

The rearrangement joins TRBV7-2 to TRBJ2-1; no clear D. Germline V CDR1 and CDR2: SGHTA, FQGNSA. Trimming left V 2 bases short and J 0 bases short, with 5 bases between. This CDR3 is built from 14 residues. CDR3 bases: TGTGCCAGCAGCTTACTTAGCTCCTACAATGAGCAGTTCTTC. Translated: CASSLLSSYNEQFF. The full variable domain, in which reference TRBV7-2 and TRBJ2-1 provide the parts outside the CDR3, is GAGVSQSPSNKVTEKGKDVELRCDPISGHTALYWYRQSLGQGLEFLIYFQGNSAPDKSGLPSDRFSAERTGGSVSTLTIQRTQQEDSAVYLCASSLLSSYNEQFFGPGTRLTVL.

This chain links TRBV29-1 with TRBJ2-3; 8 bases line up with TRBD1. From germline, CDR1 is SQVTM and CDR2 ANQGSEA. The CDR3 contains 12 residues. The trim removed 6 bases at V and 4 bases at J, leaving 3 bases unmatched. In DNA form, the CDR3 reads TGCAGCGTGGCGGGACAGGCAGATACGCAGTATTTT. Amino acid sequence: CSVAGQADTQYF.

This rearrangement joins TRBV29-1 to TRBJ2-7, with TRBD2 matching 7 bases. V gave up 1 base and J gave up 0 bases; unmatched junction bases: 18. CDR1 and CDR2 from the germline V gene are SQVTM and ANQGSEA. CDR3 length: 19 residues. The CDR3 protein is CSVEVPKVGLAVVSYEQYF. The CDR3 bases are TGCAGCGTTGAAGTGCCCAAAGTAGGGCTAGCGGTGGTCTCCTACGAGCAGTACTTC.

The CDR3 coding sequence is TGTGCCAGCAGTTCCCCGGGGGGGAGGACAGGGAGAGACATTCAGTACTTC. Its protein is CASSSPGGRTGRDIQYF. This chain links TRBV27 with TRBJ2-4, with D perhaps given as TRBD1 or TRBD2 (8 bases each). Deletions cut 4 bases from V and 8 bases from J, with 24 bases between. This CDR3 is built from 17 residues. In germline, CDR1 is MNHEY, CDR2 SMNVEV (reference sequence).

V and J are TRBV9 and TRBJ2-1; 8 bases are a match to TRBD2. The CDR3 is made up of 15 amino acids. V shed 4 bases and J 4 bases; nucleotides not matched to a gene: 7. Germline loops: CDR1 SGDLS, CDR2 YYNGEE. The CDR3 protein is CASSPPPGGYNEQFF. CDR3 bases: TGTGCCAGCAGCCCCCCCCCGGGAGGGTACAATGAGCAGTTCTTC.

The CDR3 loop is CASSDSGLAGDGEQFF. In nucleotides, the CDR3 is TGTGCCAGCAGTGATTCGGGACTAGCGGGAGATGGTGAGCAGTTCTTC. The gene calls are TRBV25-1 and TRBJ2-1; 14 nucleotides line up with TRBD2. Trimming took 3 bases from V and 9 from J; bases not matched to a gene: 7. The CDR3 runs to 16 residues. CDR1 and CDR2 (germline): MGHDK, SYGVNS.

The chain uses TRBV5-1 and TRBJ1-4, with 7 bases identical to TRBD1. The germline V gene has CDR1 SGHRS and CDR2 YFSETQ. The CDR3 loop spans 14 amino acids. V trimming: 5 bases; J trimming: 5 bases; junction bases outside the gene matches: 6. CDR3 coding DNA: TGCGCCAGCAGGGGGGGACAGACGAATGAAAAACTGTTTTTT. Residues: CASRGGQTNEKLFF.

This chain uses TRBV4-3 with TRBJ1-1, with no clear D. Trimming stripped 1 base from V and 7 bases from J, with 7 bases between. The CDR3 length is 12 residues. CDR1 LGHNA and CDR2 YSLEER come from the germline V gene. CDR3 nucleotides: TGCGCCAGCAGCCAAGGAGCCGGTGAAGCTTTCTTT. This translates into CASSQGAGEAFF.

This clone appeared a single time. The chain couples TRBV28 to TRBJ2-3; 9 positions match TRBD2. The ends lost 9 bases at V and 4 bases at J; junction bases unmatched: 17. Germline V gives CDR1 MDHEN, CDR2 SYDVKM. This CDR3 contains 17 residues. The CDR3 DNA reads TGTGCCAGGGCCCGCGGGAGGGCCCGTGGAGCCGCAGATACGCAGTATTTT. Its protein product is CARARGRARGAADTQYF.

The V and J genes are TRBV7-6 and TRBJ2-1; D is ambiguous. V was trimmed by 1 base and J by 2 bases, leaving 12 bases between them. This CDR3 is built from 16 residues. Germline CDR1 reads SGHVS; CDR2 reads FNYEAQ. The chain's CDR3 is CASSLEWSSPYNEQFF. The CDR3 bases are TGTGCCAGCAGCTTAGAGTGGAGTAGCCCCTACAATGAGCAGTTCTTC.

The J gene is TRBJ2-3, the V gene TRBV4-2, with 7 bases lining up with TRBD2. Germline CDR1 LGHNA, CDR2 YNFKEQ. V shed 3 bases, J shed 5 bases, and the junction held 8 bases outside the gene matches. This CDR3 has 15 residues. The chain's CDR3 is CASSQATSDLDTQYF. In DNA, the CDR3 is TGTGCCAGCAGCCAGGCTACTAGCGACCTAGATACGCAGTATTTT.

The rearrangement links TRBV25-1 to TRBJ1-2, with D maybe TRBD1 (5 bases). Trimming took off 1 base at V and 8 bases at J, with 17 bases between the two ends. In germline, CDR1 is MGHDK, CDR2 SYGVNS. The CDR3 sequence is 15 residues long. The CDR3, as DNA: TGTGCCAGCAGTGAATTACGGGGACCTTTGGGGGGCTACACCTTC. Protein product: CASSELRGPLGGYTF.

The rearrangement uses TRBV10-3 and TRBJ2-5; D is possibly TRBD1 or TRBD2 (7 bases each). This CDR3 contains 15 residues. The germline V gene encodes CDR1 ENHRY and CDR2 SYGVKD. V lost 3 bases to trimming and J lost 4 bases, with 15 bases between them. In nucleotides, the CDR3 is TGTGCCATCAGTGAAACGGGGGGACAGCCAGAGACCCAGTACTTC. Translating it yields CAISETGGQPETQYF.

J is TRBJ2-7 and V is TRBV9, with TRBD1 matching 10 bases. V lost 3 bases and J lost 5; bases outside the gene matches: 14. Looked up from germline, CDR1 is SGDLS and CDR2 is YYNGEE. The CDR3 is 17 residues long. Here the CDR3 DNA reads TGTGCCAGCAGCGCTCCCGGGACAGGGGTAGGACTGGACGAGCAGTACTTC. It encodes CASSAPGTGVGLDEQYF.

This clone appeared once. The rearrangement joins TRBV19 to TRBJ2-4; 15 bases align to TRBD2. The CDR3 is 18 amino acids. V was clipped by 1 base and J by 4 bases; unmatched bases: 5. Germline V gene lookup returns CDR1 LNHDA and CDR2 SQIVND (reference sequence). In nucleotides, the CDR3 is TGTGCCAGTAGTATAGGGACTAGCGGGGGGGCTTGGAAAAACATTCAGTACTTC. Translated, it gives CASSIGTSGGAWKNIQYF.

J is TRBJ1-2 and V is TRBV7-2, with 10 bases aligning to TRBD1. The CDR3 sequence is 17 residues long. V dropped 5 bases and J dropped 8; count of bases not matched to a gene: 17. Germline CDR1 SGHTA, CDR2 FQGNSA. The CDR3 reads CASSPNPVWDRGGGYTF. The CDR3 region has the DNA TGTGCCAGCAGCCCCAACCCCGTTTGGGACAGGGGCGGGGGCTACACCTTC.

This clone was counted once. The chain is built from TRBV21-1 and TRBJ2-2; TRBD2 is taken as the D call from the table, unchecked against the DNA. TRBV21-1 is a pseudogene locus. The CDR3 contains 17 residues. The CDR3 DNA reads as TGTGCCAGCAGCAAAGAATGGCGGGGGACCAACACCGGGGAGCTGTTTTTT. Its protein product is CASSKEWRGTNTGELFF.

This clone came up once. This chain links TRBV27 with TRBJ2-1, with D hard to call. Per the germline V gene, CDR1 is MNHEY and CDR2 is SMNVEV (reference sequence). The V end was cut by 0 bases, the J end by 7 bases, with 7 bases between. CDR3 size: 13 residues. CDR3 loop: CASSLSRPNEQFF. For the CDR3, the DNA is TGTGCCAGCAGTTTATCTAGGCCAAATGAGCAGTTCTTC.

The V call is TRBV28, the J call TRBJ2-7; 10 nucleotides match TRBD1. CDR1 is MDHEN, CDR2 SYDVKM, per germline. The V gene end was trimmed by 3 bases and the J gene end by 3 bases; junction bases not matched to a gene: 8. The CDR3 loop spans 16 amino acids. CDR3 region: CASSLSPGQGFYEQYF. The CDR3 DNA sequence: TGTGCCAGCAGTTTGTCCCCGGGACAGGGGTTCTACGAGCAGTACTTC.